This T cell receptor (beta chain) was recorded in a study of blood T cell repertoires in COVID-19. Overall study context: Sites in the United States, Italy and Spain provided acute and convalescent COVID-19 samples. PBMCs, B-cell-depleted T cells, or T cells provided the cDNA or gDNA that made up the material.

The study assigned cohorts using participant-reported clinical history. V was clipped by 5 bases and J by 6 bases; unmatched bases: 2. From germline, CDR1 is DFQATT and CDR2 SNEGSKA (reference sequence). The CDR3 is 11 amino acids. In the original analysis: Estimates of nucleated cell counts were drawn from the amplification of reference gene primers. Here immunoSEQ multiplex PCR was the method, and the copy in TCRdb shows in-frame clones only, minus some. That table is the source of V, J and clone size, and D and trimming were worked out from the DNA. The sample carries fewer than 300,000 clones, approximately 92% recorded once.

The TCR was taken from a woman aged 25 to 39 who had recovered from COVID-19. This rearrangement joins TRBV20-1 to TRBJ2-7, with 9 bases that match TRBD1. The sequenced sample consisted of PBMCs or T cells enriched from blood (not recorded which). Here the CDR3 reads CSASQGAEQYF. CDR3 nucleotide sequence: TGCAGTGCTTCACAGGGGGCCGAGCAGTACTTC.